One sample yielded the 14 T cell receptor beta chains listed below, sequenced in a study of Siglec-9 on CD8 T cells in melanoma. Repertoires were generated with immunoSEQ multiplex PCR, while TCRdb's copy carries only in-frame clones and drops some. The sample lists about 33,000 clones, around 81% occurring once. The sequenced sample was Siglec-9- CD8+ T cells sorted from blood. These receptors came from a human donor in good health.

This clone was found a few times. This chain connects TRBV4-1 to TRBJ1-6; a weak D match, TRBD1 (5 bases). The V gene lost 2 bases and the J gene lost 7 bases, with 15 bases spanning the gap. Germline CDR1 and CDR2: MGHRA and YSYEKL. The CDR3 spans 16 residues. CDR3 sequence reads: CASSQRPGLPNSPLHF. The CDR3 DNA follows: TGCGCCAGCAGCCAACGACCGGGACTGCCCAATTCACCCCTCCACTTT.

The chain recombines TRBV30 with TRBJ2-2, with 10 bases identical to TRBD2. In germline, CDR1 is GTSNPN, CDR2 SVGIG (reference sequence). The CDR3 loop spans 15 amino acids. V lost 0 bases, J lost 5 bases, and 3 bases stayed unmatched. The CDR3 sequence: CAWSVLAGDTGELFF. The CDR3 coding sequence is TGTGCCTGGAGTGTCCTAGCGGGGGATACCGGGGAGCTGTTTTTT.

This clone was counted between two and nine times. This rearrangement joins TRBV6-5 to TRBJ2-5; 12 bases agree with TRBD2. The CDR3 sequence is 14 residues long. V trimming: 8 bases; J trimming: 5 bases; junction bases outside the gene matches: 6. Germline V gene lookup returns CDR1 MNHEY and CDR2 SVGAGI. CDR3 nucleotide sequence: TGTGCCAGCCAACTAGCGGGGGGACGGGAGACCCAGTACTTC. Residues: CASQLAGGRETQYF.

The chain couples TRBV28 to TRBJ2-3; tentatively, D is TRBD1 (6 bases). The CDR3 has 16 residues. V was shortened by 2 bases and J by 2 bases, with 14 bases between the two germline ends. Germline values: CDR1 MDHEN, CDR2 SYDVKM. CDR3 in DNA: TGTGCCAGCAGTTTAGGACGACAGGCTCTCACAGATACGCAGTATTTT. Encoded protein: CASSLGRQALTDTQYF.

The V call is TRBV4-1, the J call TRBJ2-7, with TRBD2 matching 13 bases. The CDR3 sequence is 17 residues long. The trim removed 4 bases at V and 2 bases at J, leaving 8 bases unmatched. Germline V CDR1 and CDR2: MGHRA, YSYEKL. The CDR3 sequence is CASSPQAGLAGTYEQYF. DNA of the CDR3: TGCGCCAGCAGCCCCCAGGCGGGACTAGCGGGAACCTACGAGCAGTACTTC.

V gene TRBV5-1 combines with J gene TRBJ2-3, with D perhaps being TRBD1 or TRBD2 (6 bases each). Trimming removed 4 bases at V and 6 bases at J, with 15 bases between. Germline V gene data show CDR1 as SGHRS and CDR2 as YFSETQ. This CDR3 is 14 amino acids long. CDR3 nucleotide sequence: TGCGCCAGCAGCGAGGGGGGCCTCGCCGATACGCAGTATTTT. Amino acid sequence: CASSEGGLADTQYF. The full variable domain, its missing parts supplied by reference TRBV5-1 and TRBJ2-3, is KAGVTQTPRYLIKTRGQQVTLSCSPISGHRSVSWYQQTPGQGLQFLFEYFSETQRNKGNFPGRFSGRQFSNSRSEMNVSTLELGDSALYLCASSEGGLADTQYFGPGTRLTVL.

The rearrangement uses TRBV7-9 and TRBJ1-4; 9 bases agree with TRBD1. The CDR3 spans 16 residues. Germline loops: CDR1 SEHNR, CDR2 FQNEAQ (reference sequence). The J segment lost 2 bases and the V segment lost 5 bases, leaving 6 bases of the junction unmatched. The CDR3 is CASSPGTGWTNEKLFF. The CDR3 nucleotides are TGTGCCAGCAGCCCTGGGACAGGGTGGACTAATGAAAAACTGTTTTTT.

The J gene is TRBJ2-6, the V gene TRBV29-1; D unclear. The V gene lost 5 bases and the J gene lost 1 base, with 9 bases spanning the gap. CDR1 is SQVTM, CDR2 ANQGSEA, per germline. The CDR3 covers 14 residues. The CDR3 spells CSVILPSGANVLTF. The CDR3 region has the DNA TGCAGCGTTATACTCCCTTCTGGGGCCAACGTCCTGACTTTC.

The chain carries TRBV7-9 and TRBJ2-7, with no clear D. This CDR3 comprises 13 residues. The V gene lost 1 base and the J gene lost 6 bases, with 10 bases spanning the gap. The germline gives CDR1 SEHNR, CDR2 FQNEAQ (reference sequence). CDR3 in DNA: TGTGCCAGCAGCTTAGGACCAGGCCTCGAGCAGTACTTC. It encodes CASSLGPGLEQYF.

The chain employs TRBV5-1 and TRBJ2-5; no reliable D call. The CDR3 is made up of 16 amino acids. Per germline, CDR1 SGHRS and CDR2 YFSETQ. The V gene lost 4 bases and the J gene lost 1 base, with 17 bases spanning the gap. CDR3 in amino acids: CASSLEKSGLQETQYF. As DNA, the CDR3 is TGCGCCAGCAGCCTGGAGAAGAGTGGGCTCCAAGAGACCCAGTACTTC.

This clone was found a few times. The chain couples TRBV5-6 to TRBJ2-1; 8 bases align to TRBD2. The CDR3 has 16 amino acids. Trimming at V came to 2 bases and at J to 2 bases, leaving 6 bases not matched to a gene. The germline V gene has CDR1 SGHDT and CDR2 YYEEEE. The CDR3 loop reads CASSFDSGATYNEQFF. The CDR3 DNA reads as TGTGCCAGCAGCTTCGATAGCGGGGCGACCTACAATGAGCAGTTCTTC. Drawing the rest from reference TRBV5-6 and TRBJ2-1, the complete variable domain is DAGVTQSPTHLIKTRGQQVTLRCSPKSGHDTVSWYQQALGQGPQFIFQYYEEEERQRGNFPDRFSGHQFPNYSSELNVNALLLGDSALYLCASSFDSGATYNEQFFGPGTRLTVL.

This chain links TRBV5-6 with TRBJ2-7; 7 bases align to TRBD1. With 2 bases clipped from V and 0 bases from J, the junction kept 5 bases outside the gene matches. The CDR3 is 15 amino acids. From germline, CDR1 is SGHDT and CDR2 YYEEEE. The CDR3 DNA follows: TGTGCCAGCAGCTTACGGCCAGGGGGCTCCTACGAGCAGTACTTC. It encodes CASSLRPGGSYEQYF.

The chain is built from TRBV6-1 and TRBJ1-2; no clear D. CDR1 and CDR2 from the germline V gene are MNHNS and SASEGT. Trimming left V 2 bases short and J 4 bases short, with 14 bases between. This CDR3 is 15 amino acids long. The CDR3 loop is CASSEFTVAFYGYTF. In nucleotides, the CDR3 is TGTGCCAGCAGTGAATTCACAGTAGCTTTCTATGGCTACACCTTC.

DNA for the CDR3: TGCAGCGGGAAGGGGGCAGATACGCAGTATTTT. It encodes CSGKGADTQYF. This sequence joins TRBV29-1 and TRBJ2-3; tentatively, D is TRBD1 (6 bases). The CDR3 extends over 11 amino acids. The germline V gene encodes CDR1 SQVTM and CDR2 ANQGSEA. V lost 7 bases, J lost 4 bases, and 9 bases lay in between.